This entry is about one T cell receptor (beta chain). Assay: immunoSEQ multiplex PCR; the TCRdb copy retains only in-frame clones and omits some. Among roughly 260,000 clones listed, more than 85% were seen once. This sample was included in a study of blood T cell repertoires in COVID-19. CDR1 is MDHEN and CDR2 is SYDVKM in the germline V gene. The V segment lost 6 bases and the J segment 3 bases; nucleotides outside the gene matches: 5. This CDR3 spans 16 amino acids. V is TRBV28 and J is TRBJ2-6, with 10 nucleotides matching TRBD1. The specimen sequenced was peripheral blood. The TCR was taken from a young adult with COVID-19, enrolled during active disease. In nucleotides, the CDR3 is TGTGCCAGCAGACTGACAGGGGGCGATGGGGCCAACGTCCTGACTTTC. This translates into CASRLTGGDGANVLTF. Complete variable domain (other parts from reference TRBV28 and TRBJ2-6): DVKVTQSSRYLVKRTGEKVFLECVQDMDHENMFWYRQDPGLGLRLIYFSYDVKMKEKGDIPEGYSVSREKKERFSLILESASTNQTSMYLCASRLTGGDGANVLTFGAGSRLTVL.